The clone carrying this T cell receptor beta chain was counted at least ten times. As yet, its antigen is unknown. The genes and germline here are from mouse. The read comes to an end 4 residues before the CDR3 does, leaving the germline J gene to fill in the end. The sample comes from a study of CD8+ T cells in alopecia areata. Study findings and constraints: Lesional scalp, notably in alopecia totalis/universalis, had clonality above that of normal scalp.

Germline lookup yields CDR1 NNHNN and CDR2 SYGAGS (reference sequence). Trimming took off 2 bases at V and 0 bases at J, with 6 bases between the two ends. CDR3 length equals 14 residues. Extracted RNA was reverse transcribed into cDNA, the sequencing template. TCRdb's copy holds only in-frame clones and misses some; the assay was immunoSEQ multiplex PCR. This sample has under 3,000 clones, each found more than once. The clonotype was recovered from a C3H/HeJ mouse with alopecia areata. The mouse line has the MHC haplotype H2-k. Sample: lesional skin. V and J are TRBV13-2 and TRBJ2-1; the D call may be TRBD1 or TRBD2 (5 bases each). The CDR3 loop is CASGEGVNYAEQFF. The part of the CDR3 DNA that was read is TGTGCCAGCGGTGAGGGGGTTAACTATGCT.